The present T cell receptor gamma chain was sequenced within a study of gamma delta lymphoproliferative disorders and STAT genes. Study in general: Gamma-chain libraries were built from at least 50 ng of genomic DNA with the LymphoTrack Dx TCRG Assay.

TCRdb fed the multiplex PCR reads into CATT to redo clone calling. Seen here are about 1,900 gamma-chain clones, roughly 7% observed once, and the top ten hold about 66%. This clone is medium-sized. What it binds is unknown. Whole-study results and caveats: Symptomatic patients lacked Vgamma9-JgammaP and Vdelta2-Ddelta3-Jdelta1 major clones. Apart from a couple of gamma clonotypes, major patient clonotypes were public.

Sequencing used genomic DNA taken from PBMCs of patients and controls. The CDR3 consists of 14 residues. The J segment lost 11 bases and the V segment lost 0 bases, leaving 9 bases of the junction unmatched. In germline, CDR1 is VTNTFY, CDR2 YDVSTARD (reference sequence). This chain uses TRGV3 with TRGJP1. The J gene, left out of TCRdb, was set here by checking the DNA against germline. This TCR derives from a human donor with gamma-delta T-cell large granular lymphocyte leukemia. Sequenced sample: blood. The DNA for the CDR3 is TGTGCCACCTGGGACAGGCCGGAAAGGTGGTTCAAGATATTT. Translating gives CATWDRPERWFKIF.